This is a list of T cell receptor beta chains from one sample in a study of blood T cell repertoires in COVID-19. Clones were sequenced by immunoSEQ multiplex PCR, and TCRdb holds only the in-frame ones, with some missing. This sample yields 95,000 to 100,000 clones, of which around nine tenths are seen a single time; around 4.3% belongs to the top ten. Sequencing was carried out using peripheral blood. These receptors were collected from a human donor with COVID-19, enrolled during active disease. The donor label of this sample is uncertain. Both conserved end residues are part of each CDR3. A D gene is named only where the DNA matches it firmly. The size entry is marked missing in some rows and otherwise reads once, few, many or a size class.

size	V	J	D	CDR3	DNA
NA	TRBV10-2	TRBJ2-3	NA	CASGVDTQYF	TGCGCCAGCGGAGTAGATACGCAGTATTTT
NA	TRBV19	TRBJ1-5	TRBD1	CASSSRTGGISVSNQPQHF	TGTGCCAGTAGTTCCAGGACAGGGGGGATCAGCGTTAGCAATCAGCCCCAGCATTTT
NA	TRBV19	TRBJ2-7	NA	CASTTSPPPIKQAWSYEQYF	TGTGCCAGTACGACAAGCCCACCCCCGATAAAACAGGCTTGGTCCTACGAGCAGTACTTC
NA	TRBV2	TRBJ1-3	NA	CASTPLSQSGNTIYF	TGTGCCAGCACTCCCCTCTCACAATCTGGAAACACCATATATTTT
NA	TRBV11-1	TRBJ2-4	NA	CASSLVAGAKNIQYF	TGTGCCAGCAGCTTAGTGGCCGGGGCCAAAAACATTCAGTACTTC
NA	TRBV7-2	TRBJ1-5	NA	CASREGQQNNQPQHF	TGTGCCAGCAGGGAAGGACAGCAGAACAATCAGCCCCAGCATTTT
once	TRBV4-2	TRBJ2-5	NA	CASSQDHSGGSSAQYF	TGTGCCAGCAGCCAAGACCATTCGGGTGGATCCTCGGCCCAGTACTTC
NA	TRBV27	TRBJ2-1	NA	CASSFEVGSYNEQFF	TGTGCCAGCAGTTTCGAGGTGGGCTCCTACAATGAGCAGTTCTTC
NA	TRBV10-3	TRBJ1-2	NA	CAISRDTNYGYTF	TGTGCCATATCCCGGGATACTAACTATGGCTACACCTTC
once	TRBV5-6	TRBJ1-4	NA	CASSLVAGAANEKLFF	TGTGCCAGCAGCTTGGTTGCGGGGGCGGCTAATGAAAAACTGTTTTTT
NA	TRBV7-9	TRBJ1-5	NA	CASSLGGELTQPQHF	TGTGCCAGCAGCCTAGGGGGGGAATTGACGCAGCCCCAGCATTTT